This TCR beta chain comes out of a study of cytomegalovirus exposure and HLA in healthy donors. The primer mix had 60 Vbeta and 13 Jbeta primers. TCRdb's table, derived via immunoSEQ multiplex PCR, lists solely in-frame clones and lacks some. The repertoire holds about 100,000 clones, with about 75% as singletons. General study points: Most CMV-associated TCR beta chains appeared HLA-restricted in a later analysis.

Trimming cost V 2 bases and J 8 bases; bases outside gene matches: 14. The CDR3 runs to 17 residues. Germline V gene data show CDR1 as SGHDT and CDR2 as YYEEEE. As to this clone: Its antigen is not known.

V usage is TRBV5-6 and J usage is TRBJ2-3; 10 nucleotides align to TRBD2. The sample consisted of PBMCs. The sequence was obtained from a woman younger than 35 in good health and CMV-seropositive. CDR3 loop: CASSFGVAGGPVGTQYF. The CDR3 DNA sequence: TGTGCCAGCAGCTTCGGGGTAGCGGGAGGCCCCGTAGGTACGCAGTATTTT.